This T cell receptor (beta chain) was captured by sequencing in a study of T cells in Graves' hyperthyroidism and ophthalmopathy. The V and J ends lost 2 bases and 1 base respectively, with 12 bases between them. The CDR3 is made up of 15 amino acids. Germline V gene sequence: CDR1 SGHRS, CDR2 YFSETQ. RNA transcripts served as the template for amplifying TCR beta CDR3 regions. The primer set for the first-round RT-PCR of the TCR CDR3 was HTBI. TCRdb ran MiXCR on the multiplex PCR reads and lists one entry per CDR3 protein. The top ten clones hold 8.4% of a sample with 550,000 to 800,000 distinct CDR3 sequences, about a sixth of them seen once. This clonotype was recorded at least ten times. It was approximately 9.4 ml of fresh peripheral blood that supplied the PBMCs.

This chain uses TRBV5-1 with TRBJ1-1; a weak D match, TRBD1 (6 bases). The sequenced sample consisted of blood. The sequence was collected from a man aged 18 to 35 with Graves' hyperthyroidism. As DNA, the CDR3 is TGCGCCAGCAGCTTCGGGGGGCACGGGAACACTGAAGCTTTCTTT. This codes for CASSFGGHGNTEAFF.